These T cell receptor beta chains were read from a single sample in a study of blood T cells in healthy people across ages. TCRdb itself ran the 5' RACE reads through MiXCR, one entry per CDR3 protein. The sample holds around 710,000 distinct CDR3 sequences, 40% to 45% seen once. Sequenced: blood. All receptors derive from a woman aged 60-70 years in good health. Both conserved end residues are part of each CDR3. The D gene is left open where the match is weak. Size is stated for part of the rows, as once, few or many counts, or as a class when the clone is expanded.

D gene	V gene	clone size	J gene	CDR3 DNA	CDR3 protein
TRBD1	TRBV11-2	-	TRBJ1-6	TGTGCCAGCAGCGGGGGACAGGGAGTGGGATCACCCCTCCACTTT	CASSGGQGVGSPLHF
TRBD1	TRBV14	-	TRBJ1-2	TGTGCCAGCAGCCACAGGGGGCTGAGGGGCTACACCTTC	CASSHRGLRGYTF
TRBD1	TRBV25-1	few	TRBJ2-5	TGTGCCAGCAGTGGGGACAGGGCTAGCGTCCAAGAGACCCAGTACTTC	CASSGDRASVQETQYF
-	TRBV20-1	-	TRBJ1-4	TGCAGTGCTGTAGTAGGACTGTCAACTAATGAAAAACTGTTTTTT	CSAVVGLSTNEKLFF
-	TRBV3-1	few	TRBJ2-3	TGTGCCAGCAGCCAATATAAGGATACGCAGTATTTT	CASSQYKDTQYF
-	TRBV6-2/TRBV6-3	-	TRBJ2-5	TGTGCCAGCAGTGGGACCCCCTGGGAGACCCAGTACTTC	CASSGTPWETQYF
-	TRBV5-1	-	TRBJ1-5	TGCGCCAGCAGCTTGCTGGGCGGCGCCAATCAGCCCCAGCATTTT	CASSLLGGANQPQHF
-	TRBV27	few	TRBJ2-7	TGTGCCAGCAGTTTTGGCGGATCCCTAGACTACGAGCAGTACTTC	CASSFGGSLDYEQYF
TRBD1	TRBV6-2/TRBV6-3	-	TRBJ2-1	TGTGCCAGCAGTTACACCGGGACAGGGGCCACATCCTACAATGAGCAGTTCTTC	CASSYTGTGATSYNEQFF
TRBD1	TRBV2	-	TRBJ1-5	TGTGCCAGTGGGCAGGGGGGGGGTCAGCCCCAGCATTTT	CASGQGGGQPQHF
-	TRBV15	-	TRBJ2-3	TGTGCCACCAGCAGAGAAGCAGGGGGCACAGATACGCAGTATTTT	CATSREAGGTDTQYF
-	TRBV21-1	-	TRBJ2-5	TGTGCCAGCAGCAAAGGGGGTCTAGGGGAGACCCAGTACTTC	CASSKGGLGETQYF
TRBD2	TRBV5-1	-	TRBJ2-4	TGCGCCAGCAGCTACTACGGGGGACTAGCGGAAAGAAATAAAAACATTCAGTACTTC	CASSYYGGLAERNKNIQYF
TRBD2	TRBV20-1	-	TRBJ2-7	TGCAGTGCTCCTTCGTCCCAAGCTAGCGGGAGATACTACGAGCAGTACTTC	CSAPSSQASGRYYEQYF
-	TRBV11-1	-	TRBJ2-4	TGTGCCAGCAGCTTAGAGTATCTGAACCCAATAGCCAAAAACATTCAGTACTTC	CASSLEYLNPIAKNIQYF
TRBD2	TRBV28	-	TRBJ2-3	TGTGCCAGCAGTTTATCGGGGGGAGGGCCGACAGATACGCAGTATTTT	CASSLSGGGPTDTQYF
TRBD2	TRBV5-1	-	TRBJ2-1	TGCGCCAGCAGCCTTAGCGGGAGGGCGGACAATGAGCAGTTCTTC	CASSLSGRADNEQFF
-	TRBV6-1	-	TRBJ2-5	TGTGCCAGCAGTGAATTTACCCAAGAGACCCAGTACTTC	CASSEFTQETQYF
TRBD1	TRBV15	-	TRBJ2-7	TGTGCCACCAGCGAGAGGGACAGGCCGTCCTACGAGCAGTACTTC	CATSERDRPSYEQYF
TRBD1	TRBV2	-	TRBJ1-2	TGTGCCAGCAGTGAGGAGGACAGGGCCTATGGCTACACCTTC	CASSEEDRAYGYTF
TRBD1	TRBV4-3	-	TRBJ1-2	TGCGCCAGCAGCCAAGGGAGAACAGGGGACTATGGCTACACCTTC	CASSQGRTGDYGYTF
TRBD1	TRBV24-1	-	TRBJ2-5	TGTGCCGCTACCGGGACAGGGGGCGAGACCCAGTACTTC	CAATGTGGETQYF